The next 30 T cell receptor beta chains were all read from a single sample in a study of cytomegalovirus exposure and HLA in healthy donors. The PCR ran on 60 Vbeta and 13 Jbeta primers. Clones were sequenced by immunoSEQ multiplex PCR, and TCRdb holds only the in-frame ones, with some missing. In the table there are some 160,000 clones, roughly 80% of which are singletons. The sequenced sample was PBMCs. The receptor source for this set is a male donor in good health and CMV-seropositive.

The chain uses TRBV4-1 and TRBJ2-3; 10 bases fit TRBD2. Per the germline V gene, CDR1 is MGHRA and CDR2 is YSYEKL. J lost 6 bases, V lost 8 bases, and 8 bases had no gene match. The CDR3 is made up of 14 amino acids. The CDR3 DNA follows: TGCGCCAGCGCTGCACTAGCGGGACCCGATACGCAGTATTTT. Protein: CASAALAGPDTQYF.

The V call is TRBV7-2, the J call TRBJ2-2; TRBD2 agrees at 14 bases. V shed 5 bases, J shed 8 bases, and the junction held 7 bases outside the gene matches. Germline V gene sequence: CDR1 SGHTA, CDR2 FQGNSA. This CDR3 comprises 16 residues. The CDR3 DNA is TGTGCCAGCAGCAAGGGACTAGCGGGAGTTTCGGGGGAGCTGTTTTTT. Encoded protein: CASSKGLAGVSGELFF.

V is TRBV10-1 and J is TRBJ1-1, with D uncertain. The germline CDR1 and CDR2 sequences are WNHNN and SYGVQD (reference sequence). Trimming took 8 bases from V and 4 from J, leaving 14 bases between them. The CDR3 has 13 amino acids. This CDR3 reads CASRSDGVTEAFF. CDR3 nucleotide sequence: TGCGCCAGCCGCTCGGATGGAGTCACTGAAGCTTTCTTT.

This chain uses TRBV19 with TRBJ1-6; TRBD1 matches 7 bases. V was pared by 6 bases and J by 0 bases, with 11 bases of the junction left unmatched. This CDR3 is 18 amino acids long. Germline-derived CDR1 and CDR2 are LNHDA and SQIVND (reference sequence). The CDR3 bases are TGTGCCAGTAGGAGCCAGGACAGGATGTACTCCTATAATTCACCCCTCCACTTT. The encoded protein is CASRSQDRMYSYNSPLHF.

The V call is TRBV28, the J call TRBJ1-2; the match to TRBD1 covers 8 bases. V gave up 2 bases and J gave up 4 bases; unmatched junction bases: 3. The CDR3 is 14 residues long. Germline values: CDR1 MDHEN, CDR2 SYDVKM. The CDR3 sequence is CASSLLGQGYGYTF. The CDR3 DNA sequence: TGTGCCAGCAGTTTACTCGGACAGGGCTATGGCTACACCTTC.

This sequence joins TRBV27 and TRBJ2-7; 7 bases map to TRBD1. The V gene end was trimmed by 5 bases and the J gene end by 4 bases; junction bases not matched to a gene: 8. This CDR3 has 14 residues. CDR1 is MNHEY, CDR2 SMNVEV, per germline (reference sequence). CDR3 residues: CASSPTGIMYEQYF. CDR3 nucleotides: TGTGCCAGCAGTCCGACAGGGATAATGTACGAGCAGTACTTC.

This chain uses TRBV4-3 with TRBJ2-1; 11 nucleotides align to TRBD2. Germline V gene lookup returns CDR1 LGHNA and CDR2 YSLEER. The CDR3 runs 15 residues. V was pared by 5 bases and J by 4 bases, with 4 bases of the junction left unmatched. The CDR3 DNA sequence: TGCGCCAGCAGCGTCCGACTAGCGGGATACAATGAGCAGTTCTTC. This codes for CASSVRLAGYNEQFF.

This clone has more than one count but fewer than ten. The V and J genes are TRBV9 and TRBJ2-1; 12 bases match TRBD2. Germline lookup yields CDR1 SGDLS and CDR2 YYNGEE. V lost 6 bases to trimming and J lost 5 bases; unmatched junction nucleotides: 6. This CDR3 is built from 15 residues. The CDR3 nucleotides are TGTGCCAGCAATCGACTAGCGGGAGCTAACAATGAGCAGTTCTTC. Residues: CASNRLAGANNEQFF. The whole variable domain, remainder taken from reference TRBV9 and TRBJ2-1, is DSGVTQTPKHLITATGQRVTLRCSPRSGDLSVYWYQQSLDQGLQFLIQYYNGEERAKGNILERFSAQQFPDLHSELNLSSLELGDSALYFCASNRLAGANNEQFFGPGTRLTVL.

V is TRBV28 and J is TRBJ2-3, with TRBD2 as a possible D gene (6 bases). The V end lost 7 bases, the J end lost 5 bases, and 25 bases lay between the germline ends. This CDR3 region has 17 residues. The germline CDR1 and CDR2 sequences are MDHEN and SYDVKM. Here the CDR3 DNA reads TGTGCCAGCATCCCCCCTCAATCGGTGCTAGCGTTAGATACGCAGTATTTT. Translated, it gives CASIPPQSVLALDTQYF.

The V call is TRBV6-1, the J call TRBJ2-7; the match to TRBD1 covers 7 bases. V was clipped by 5 bases and J by 0 bases; unmatched bases: 1. This CDR3 region has 13 residues. Germline-derived CDR1 and CDR2 are MNHNS and SASEGT. CDR3 nucleotide sequence: TGTGCCAGCAGTCACAGGGGCTCCTACGAGCAGTACTTC. Protein: CASSHRGSYEQYF.

The chain recombines TRBV18 with TRBJ2-7; the D gene is possibly TRBD2 (6 bases). This CDR3 contains 14 residues. Germline lookup yields CDR1 KGHSH and CDR2 LQKENI. The V gene lost 3 bases and the J gene lost 7 bases, with 16 bases spanning the gap. The CDR3 region is CASSPMEGNREQYF. CDR3 bases: TGTGCCAGCTCACCGATGGAGGGAAACCGAGAGCAGTACTTC.

This clone has more than one count but fewer than ten. The chain employs TRBV7-6 and TRBJ2-4, with 11 bases lining up with TRBD1. The V gene's germline CDR1 is SGHVS and CDR2 FNYEAQ. The CDR3 extends over 13 amino acids. The V segment lost 5 bases and the J segment 10 bases; nucleotides outside the gene matches: 4. CDR3 region: CASSGGQGGIQYF. The CDR3 DNA follows: TGTGCCAGCAGCGGGGGACAGGGGGGGATTCAGTACTTC.

This clone occurred many times. V and J are TRBV7-9 and TRBJ1-1; the D gene is possibly TRBD1 (5 bases). CDR3 size: 15 residues. The ends were cut back, 4 bases at V and 3 bases at J, with 15 bases in the middle. Germline V gives CDR1 SEHNR, CDR2 FQNEAQ (reference sequence). The CDR3 nucleotides are TGTGCCAGCAGCTCGGCAGGGAGGAGGTACACTGAAGCTTTCTTT. Translated, it gives CASSSAGRRYTEAFF.

The chain carries TRBV27 and TRBJ1-1; D remains ambiguous. Between the trimmed V and J ends, which lost 9 bases and 3 bases, there was a span of 14 bases. The CDR3 length is 13 residues. Germline CDR1 MNHEY, CDR2 SMNVEV (reference sequence). This CDR3 reads CARSGGQDTEAFF. The CDR3 coding sequence is TGTGCCAGGTCCGGAGGTCAGGACACTGAAGCTTTCTTT.

This clone was counted only a few times. CDR3 nucleotide sequence: TGCGCCAGCAGCCCGGGACAGTCCTACAATGAGCAGTTCTTC. Its protein product is CASSPGQSYNEQFF. The V and J genes are TRBV4-1 and TRBJ2-1; TRBD1 aligns across 7 bases. V lost 4 bases to trimming and J lost 1 base; unmatched junction nucleotides: 1. The CDR3 has 14 amino acids. Per the germline V gene, CDR1 is MGHRA and CDR2 is YSYEKL.

The gene calls are TRBV10-3 and TRBJ2-7; D perhaps matches TRBD2 (7 bases). V gave up 11 bases and J gave up 0 bases, with 26 bases separating them. CDR1 is ENHRY and CDR2 is SYGVKD in the germline V gene. The CDR3 is made up of 17 amino acids. CDR3 DNA: TGTGCCTCCTCGGGACGTTCGGCGGGGGCCGTCTCCTACGAGCAGTACTTC. It is translated as CASSGRSAGAVSYEQYF.

The chain carries TRBV7-2 and TRBJ2-7; the D is unclear. V shed 1 base and J shed 2 bases, with 12 bases lying between them. The germline V gene encodes CDR1 SGHTA and CDR2 FQGNSA. The CDR3 consists of 15 residues. The CDR3 coding sequence is TGTGCCAGCAGCTTAGTAGTCCCACCTGCCTACGAGCAGTACTTC. Its protein is CASSLVVPPAYEQYF.

The chain has TRBV5-4 and TRBJ2-3; 10 bases line up with TRBD1. The CDR3 runs to 15 residues. Losses at the gene ends were 0 bases for V and 5 bases for J; bases not matched to a gene: 3. Germline assignment: CDR1 SGHNT and CDR2 YYREEE (reference sequence). The CDR3 DNA reads TGTGCCAGCAGCTTGGGAGGACAGGGGGAAGATACGCAGTATTTT. Protein: CASSLGGQGEDTQYF.

The CDR3 loop reads CAKDRGDTEAFF. For the CDR3, the DNA is TGTGCCAAAGACAGGGGGGACACTGAAGCTTTCTTT. The rearrangement links TRBV19 to TRBJ1-1; TRBD1 aligns across 9 bases. The length of the CDR3 is 12 residues. The germline V gene encodes CDR1 LNHDA and CDR2 SQIVND (reference sequence). V shed 10 bases, J shed 3 bases, and the junction held 3 bases outside the gene matches.

This chain joins TRBV5-4 and TRBJ1-2, with a weak D call TRBD1 (5 bases). V lost 0 bases and J 2 bases, leaving 8 bases between the germline ends. CDR3 length: 14 amino acids. The germline gives CDR1 SGHNT, CDR2 YYREEE (reference sequence). The CDR3 bases are TGTGCCAGCAGCTTGGGACAGCCAAACTATGGCTACACCTTC. Translated, it gives CASSLGQPNYGYTF.

V and J are TRBV11-3 and TRBJ2-7; TRBD1 matches at 11 bases. There are 15 residues in the CDR3. In germline, CDR1 is SGHNT, CDR2 YENEEA. J was trimmed by 5 bases and V by 1 base; bases with no gene match: 4. CDR3 nucleotides: TGTGCCAGCAGCTTAGGAGGACAGGGGGCTCACGAGCAGTACTTC. Translated: CASSLGGQGAHEQYF.

The chain has TRBV5-1 and TRBJ2-5; weak D call: TRBD2 (6 bases). Germline V CDR1 and CDR2: SGHRS, YFSETQ. There are 16 residues in the CDR3. The V end was cut by 7 bases, the J end by 1 base, with 20 bases between. CDR3 sequence reads: CASSLQPGLFQETQYF. The CDR3 DNA sequence: TGCGCCAGCTCCCTGCAACCGGGACTTTTCCAAGAGACCCAGTACTTC.

V gene TRBV7-2 combines with J gene TRBJ1-1; no reliable D call. The CDR3 length is 12 residues. Between the trimmed V and J ends, which lost 3 bases and 6 bases, there was a span of 8 bases. Per germline, CDR1 SGHTA and CDR2 FQGNSA. CDR3 in amino acids: CASSFDGPEAFF. The CDR3 DNA sequence: TGTGCCAGCAGCTTTGATGGGCCTGAAGCTTTCTTT.

The genes are TRBV4-3 and TRBJ1-1; TRBD1 matches 10 bases. J was trimmed by 0 bases and V by 5 bases; bases with no gene match: 9. This CDR3 contains 17 residues. Germline V gene data show CDR1 as LGHNA and CDR2 as YSLEER. The CDR3 DNA reads as TGCGCCAGCAGCGTCGAGCACGGGACAGGGGTGAACACTGAAGCTTTCTTT. Protein sequence: CASSVEHGTGVNTEAFF.

The genes are TRBV27 and TRBJ2-1, with a possible D match to TRBD1 (5 bases). Trimming cost V 7 bases and J 2 bases, with 12 bases left between them. CDR3 length: 14 residues. The germline V gene encodes CDR1 MNHEY and CDR2 SMNVEV (reference sequence). This CDR3 reads CASKGMNPYNEQFF. The CDR3 DNA follows: TGTGCCAGCAAGGGGATGAACCCCTACAATGAGCAGTTCTTC.

J is TRBJ1-1 and V is TRBV14, with a tentative D call TRBD1 (5 bases). The V and J ends lost 1 base and 8 bases respectively, with 20 bases between them. Looked up from germline, CDR1 is SGHDN and CDR2 is FVKESK. The CDR3 covers 16 residues. The CDR3 coding sequence is TGTGCCAGCAGCCAAGTCCCTCTGGACCCCAGGGTGGAAGCTTTCTTT. It specifies CASSQVPLDPRVEAFF. Variable domain in full (rest from reference TRBV14 and TRBJ1-1): EAGVTQFPSHSVIEKGQTVTLRCDPISGHDNLYWYRRVMGKEIKFLLHFVKESKQDESGMPNNRFLAERTGGTYSTLKVQPAELEDSGVYFCASSQVPLDPRVEAFFGQGTRLTVV.

The CDR3, as DNA: TGCGCCAGCAGCCTTGGCAGCGCGGGGCTTGAAAAACTGTTTTTT. Residues: CASSLGSAGLEKLFF. The genes are TRBV4-1 and TRBJ1-4; D possibly corresponds to TRBD1 (5 bases). CDR3 size: 15 residues. V gave up 4 bases and J gave up 7 bases, with 16 bases separating them. CDR1 MGHRA and CDR2 YSYEKL come from the germline V gene.

The chain employs TRBV7-2 and TRBJ2-7, with 7 bases fitting TRBD1. CDR1 is SGHTA and CDR2 is FQGNSA in the germline V gene. The CDR3 loop spans 14 amino acids. The V segment lost 3 bases and the J segment 5 bases; nucleotides outside the gene matches: 7. Here the CDR3 reads CASSFLDRPHEQYF. CDR3 sequence (DNA): TGTGCCAGCAGCTTTTTGGACAGGCCCCACGAGCAGTACTTC. Using reference TRBV7-2 and TRBJ2-7 for the parts outside the CDR3, the full variable domain is GAGVSQSPSNKVTEKGKDVELRCDPISGHTALYWYRQSLGQGLEFLIYFQGNSAPDKSGLPSDRFSAERTGGSVSTLTIQRTQQEDSAVYLCASSFLDRPHEQYFGPGTRLTVT.

In this sample, this clone turned up a few times. This sequence joins TRBV13 and TRBJ2-2; TRBD2 aligns across 11 bases. V lost 0 bases to trimming and J lost 3 bases; unmatched junction nucleotides: 3. CDR1 and CDR2 from the germline V gene are PRHDT and FYEKMQ (reference sequence). The CDR3 extends over 17 amino acids. The CDR3 bases are TGTGCCAGCAGCTTAGGCCGACTAGCGGGGCACACCGGGGAGCTGTTTTTT. Amino acid sequence: CASSLGRLAGHTGELFF.

The chain is built from TRBV7-2 and TRBJ2-7; 10 bases agree with TRBD1. V shed 5 bases, J shed 4 bases, and the junction held 5 bases outside the gene matches. CDR1 and CDR2 (germline): SGHTA, FQGNSA. The CDR3 totals 14 residues. The CDR3 is CASSGTGAAYEQYF. CDR3 nucleotides: TGTGCCAGCAGCGGGACAGGGGCGGCGTACGAGCAGTACTTC. Full variable domain (remainder filled in from reference TRBV7-2 and TRBJ2-7): GAGVSQSPSNKVTEKGKDVELRCDPISGHTALYWYRQSLGQGLEFLIYFQGNSAPDKSGLPSDRFSAERTGGSVSTLTIQRTQQEDSAVYLCASSGTGAAYEQYFGPGTRLTVT.